This T cell receptor beta chain was identified during a study of blood T cell repertoires in COVID-19. Overall study context: In each case, the material was cDNA or gDNA derived from T cells, B-cell-depleted T cells, or PBMCs.

Per the germline V gene, CDR1 is LNHNV and CDR2 is YYDKDF (reference sequence). This CDR3 has 14 amino acids. V lost 5 bases to trimming and J lost 2 bases; unmatched junction nucleotides: 2. Data came from immunoSEQ multiplex PCR; TCRdb stores just in-frame clones and leaves some out. This table holds approximately 150,000 clones, approximately 80% found once. This clone was seen only a few times. This rearrangement joins TRBV15 to TRBJ1-5; 8 bases match TRBD1. The specimen sequenced was PBMCs or T cells enriched from blood (not recorded which). The TCR was taken from a man between 70 and 80 years old who had been exposed to COVID-19. In DNA, the CDR3 is TGTGCCACCAGCTCGGGACAGGGCAATCAGCCCCAGCATTTT. Translated, it gives CATSSGQGNQPQHF. The complete variable domain, with remaining parts taken from reference TRBV15 and TRBJ1-5, reads DAMVIQNPRYQVTQFGKPVTLSCSQTLNHNVMYWYQQKSSQAPKLLFHYYDKDFNNEADTPDNFQSRRPNTSFCFLDIRSPGLGDTAMYLCATSSGQGNQPQHFGDGTRLSIL.